This entry features one T cell receptor beta chain sequence. Its antigen is unknown. Germline assignment: CDR1 SGHRS and CDR2 YFSETQ. The length of the CDR3 is 13 residues. These data originate in a study of blood T cells in healthy people across ages. Study information: The template switching approach captured approximately one barcoded beta molecule for every two T cells.

General study points: A roughly linear age-dependent decrease characterized TCR beta diversity per million T cells. Long-lived donors carried more naive CD4+ cells and greater diversity than aged donors.

Together with a sample-barcoded 5' primer, a J-beta primer mix was included in a second PCR lasting roughly 7 to 11 cycles. All samples yielded 2.5 million or more CDR3-containing paired-end reads. From the 5' RACE reads, TCRdb called clonotypes with MiXCR, one entry per CDR3 protein. This table has 850,000 to 950,000 distinct CDR3 sequences, 25% to 30% appearing once. This TCR derives from a woman of 80 years or more in good health. The sequenced sample consisted of blood. V and J are TRBV5-1 and TRBJ2-4, with D possibly TRBD1 on 5 matching bases. The J call may be mistaken, given a closer DNA end match to TRBJ2-7. The CDR3 sequence is CASSLSDIYEQYF. In nucleotides, the CDR3 is TGCGCCAGCAGCTTGTCGGACATCTACGAGCAGTACTTC.